This TCR beta chain appears in the sequencing data of a study of T cells in Graves' hyperthyroidism and ophthalmopathy. Regions amplified from RNA transcripts were the TCR beta CDR3 regions. HTBI primers drove first-round RT-PCR of the TCR CDR3. Each CDR3 protein gets one entry after TCRdb re-called the multiplex PCR reads with MiXCR. The sample consists of fewer than 650,000 distinct CDR3 sequences, approximately 48% of them appearing once. Germline V gene sequence: CDR1 SGHAT, CDR2 FQNNGV. Between the trimmed V and J ends, which lost 3 bases and 5 bases, there was a span of 7 bases. The CDR3 is 12 amino acids. The diagnostic basis comprised clinical symptoms, serum thyroxine and TRAb, thyroid ultrasound and orbital computed tomography.

This clonotype was obtained from an adult woman with Graves' disease, either hyperthyroidism or ophthalmopathy (not recorded which). This chain links TRBV11-2 with TRBJ2-5; unclear D gene. The sequenced sample was peripheral blood or thyroid tissue (not recorded which). The CDR3 nucleotides read TGTGCCAGCAGCTTTCAAGGGGAGACCCAGTACTTC. Its translation is CASSFQGETQYF. Combining the CDR3 with reference TRBV11-2 and TRBJ2-5 gives the whole variable domain EAGVAQSPRYKIIEKRQSVAFWCNPISGHATLYWYQQILGQGPKLLIQFQNNGVVDDSQLPKDRFSAERLKGVDSTLKIQPAKLEDSAVYLCASSFQGETQYFGPGTRLLVL.